This TCR beta chain was found in a study of CD8+CD57+ T cells in acquired aplastic anemia. This clonotype appeared many times. Sequenced patients had shown CD8+CD57+ cell expansion by flow cytometry. The germline V gene has CDR1 MNHEY and CDR2 SMNVEV (reference sequence). The CDR3 contains 14 residues. The V gene end was trimmed by 6 bases and the J gene end by 3 bases; junction bases not matched to a gene: 8. For CDR3 and TCR beta VDJ profiling, genomic DNA was the template used. MiXCR was run by TCRdb on the reads, yielding one entry per CDR3 protein. Here the sample spans approximately 180,000 distinct CDR3 sequences, 45% to 55% being singletons.

The chain recombines TRBV27 with TRBJ2-7; TRBD1 aligns across 7 bases. The source material was sorted CD4+, CD8+, or CD8+CD57+ T cells (not recorded which) from PBMCs. The receptor was derived from a human donor with aplastic anemia. Written as DNA, the CDR3 is TGTGCCAGCAGCTACACAGGGGTACGCTACGAGCAGTACTTC. Its protein product is CASSYTGVRYEQYF.